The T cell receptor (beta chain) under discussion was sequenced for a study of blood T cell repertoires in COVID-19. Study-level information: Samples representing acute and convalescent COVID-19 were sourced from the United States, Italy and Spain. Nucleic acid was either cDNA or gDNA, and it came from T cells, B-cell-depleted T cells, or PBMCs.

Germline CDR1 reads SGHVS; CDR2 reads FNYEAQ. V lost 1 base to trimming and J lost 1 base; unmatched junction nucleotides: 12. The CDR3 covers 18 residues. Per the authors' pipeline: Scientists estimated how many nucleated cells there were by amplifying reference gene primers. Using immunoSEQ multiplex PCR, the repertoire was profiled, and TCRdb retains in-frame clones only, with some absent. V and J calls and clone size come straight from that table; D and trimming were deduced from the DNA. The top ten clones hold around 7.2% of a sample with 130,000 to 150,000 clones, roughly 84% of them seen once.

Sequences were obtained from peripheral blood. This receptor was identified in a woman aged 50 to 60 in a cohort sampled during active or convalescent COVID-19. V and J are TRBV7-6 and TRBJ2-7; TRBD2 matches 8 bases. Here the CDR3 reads CASSLGAAGATISYEQYF. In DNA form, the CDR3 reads TGTGCCAGCAGCTTAGGGGCAGCGGGGGCCACAATTTCCTACGAGCAGTACTTC.